The 14 T cell receptor beta chains below were found in one sample sequenced in a study of T cell responses to AZD1222 COVID-19 vaccine (dated by TCRdb to the early 2020s). The time point label on this specimen signifies: baseline before first vaccination. Preparation of the library involved the immunoSEQ multiplex PCR assay. Imported from immuneACCESS, the table was reduced by TCRdb to in-frame sequences with V and J called. These copies leave out some clones; in studies compared against another copy, an unresolved V gene accounts for under half, and the cause of the remainder is not known. This sample has fewer than 120,000 clones in its table, and about 87% of those were observed once. Jointly, the top ten make up over 1.5% of the sample. This material consisted of peripheral blood, taken on day 0 of AZD1222 vaccination. The receptor source for this set is an adult in good health.

The V and J genes are TRBV27 and TRBJ2-7; D tentatively reads TRBD1 or TRBD2 (6 bases each). Trimming took off 1 base at V and 3 bases at J, with 13 bases between the two ends. The CDR3 is made up of 15 amino acids. Germline-derived CDR1 and CDR2 are MNHEY and SMNVEV (reference sequence). The CDR3 sequence: CASSLWGRGGYEQYF. The CDR3 coding sequence is TGTGCCAGCAGTTTATGGGGCAGGGGAGGCTACGAGCAGTACTTC.

This sequence joins TRBV29-1 and TRBJ2-7; D is perhaps TRBD1 (6 bases). The CDR3 length is 13 residues. Between the trimmed V and J ends, which lost 6 bases and 3 bases, there was a span of 15 bases. Germline assignment: CDR1 SQVTM and CDR2 ANQGSEA. This CDR3 is CSVTGRRGYEQYF. The CDR3 DNA reads as TGCAGCGTAACAGGACGCAGGGGCTACGAGCAGTACTTC.

The rearrangement links TRBV2 to TRBJ2-3, with 13 bases lining up with TRBD2. The CDR3 contains 17 residues. Germline V gene sequence: CDR1 SNHLY, CDR2 FYNNEI. Losses at the gene ends were 6 bases for V and 4 bases for J; bases not matched to a gene: 10. CDR3 protein: CASRKGLAGSTADTQYF. CDR3 in DNA: TGTGCCAGCAGGAAGGGACTAGCGGGATCCACAGCAGATACGCAGTATTTT.

The chain joins TRBV5-5 to TRBJ1-1, with D perhaps TRBD1 (5 bases). The CDR3 runs 15 residues. Germline loops: CDR1 SGHKS, CDR2 YYEKEE (reference sequence). With 4 bases removed from V and 3 bases from J, the gap between germline ends came to 16 bases. In nucleotides, the CDR3 is TGTGCCAGCAGCCCGCGGGGCAGTATGGACACTGAAGCTTTCTTT. Translating gives CASSPRGSMDTEAFF.

This rearrangement joins TRBV29-1 to TRBJ2-1, with TRBD2 identical over 10 bases. Trimming removed 6 bases from V and 2 bases from J; junction bases left unmatched: 1. CDR3 length: 13 amino acids. Per germline, CDR1 SQVTM and CDR2 ANQGSEA. CDR3 sequence: CSVSGRAYNEQFF. CDR3 DNA: TGCAGCGTGAGCGGGAGGGCCTACAATGAGCAGTTCTTC.

This clone showed up just once. J is TRBJ1-6 and V is TRBV20-1; D is undetermined. V gave up 3 bases and J gave up 1 base, with 7 bases separating them. From germline, CDR1 is DFQATT and CDR2 SNEGSKA (reference sequence). The CDR3 consists of 14 residues. DNA for the CDR3: TGCAGTGCTAGTGGAGGTTCCTATAATTCACCCCTCCACTTT. Translating it yields CSASGGSYNSPLHF.

The chain carries TRBV19 and TRBJ1-2; 7 bases fit TRBD1. This CDR3 spans 15 amino acids. V shed 5 bases and J 4 bases; nucleotides not matched to a gene: 10. CDR1 LNHDA and CDR2 SQIVND come from the germline V gene (reference sequence). The CDR3 DNA is TGTGCCAGTAGTCCATGGACAGGTTCGGTCTATGGCTACACCTTC. It encodes CASSPWTGSVYGYTF.

The gene calls are TRBV5-5 and TRBJ1-1; no clear D. Trimming removed 6 bases from V and 1 base from J, with 19 bases in between. Looked up from germline, CDR1 is SGHKS and CDR2 is YYEKEE (reference sequence). CDR3 size: 16 residues. The CDR3 region has the DNA TGTGCCAGCAACTTTCGAGTAAACTCAGGGAACACTGAAGCTTTCTTT. Protein product: CASNFRVNSGNTEAFF. Drawing the rest from reference TRBV5-5 and TRBJ1-1, the complete variable domain is DAGVTQSPTHLIKTRGQQVTLRCSPISGHKSVSWYQQVLGQGPQFIFQYYEKEERGRGNFPDRFSARQFPNYSSELNVNALLLGDSALYLCASNFRVNSGNTEAFFGQGTRLTVV.

The genes are TRBV7-9 and TRBJ2-3; D gene unclear. Germline-derived CDR1 and CDR2 are SEHNR and FQNEAQ (reference sequence). The CDR3 runs 12 residues. V lost 2 bases and J 5 bases, leaving 5 bases between the germline ends. This chain's CDR3 is CASSLLQDTQYF. DNA of the CDR3: TGTGCCAGCAGCTTATTACAAGATACGCAGTATTTT.

This clone was seen only a few times. This chain links TRBV10-1 with TRBJ1-1; 7 bases are a match to TRBD1. The junction had 8 bases not matched to a gene; V was cut back by 4 bases and J by 6 bases. Germline CDR1 is WNHNN and CDR2 is SYGVQD (reference sequence). This CDR3 is built from 14 residues. The CDR3 here is CASSVDRVGAEAFF. The DNA of the CDR3 is TGCGCCAGCAGTGTAGACAGGGTGGGCGCTGAAGCTTTCTTT.

This clone was recorded a few times. Other DNA sequences from this sample encode an identical CDR3 as well. The rearrangement joins TRBV5-6 to TRBJ1-1; no firm D call. The germline V and J ends were trimmed by 0 bases and 4 bases, with 4 bases remaining between them. Per the germline V gene, CDR1 is SGHDT and CDR2 is YYEEEE. CDR3 length equals 12 residues. This chain's CDR3 is CASSLVGTEAFF. The CDR3 coding sequence is TGTGCCAGCAGCTTGGTTGGCACTGAAGCTTTCTTT.

This chain links TRBV11-2 with TRBJ2-1; D is possibly TRBD1 (5 bases). With 1 base removed from V and 9 bases from J, the gap between germline ends came to 19 bases. The CDR3 sequence is 16 residues long. Germline V lookup: CDR1 SGHAT, CDR2 FQNNGV. DNA of the CDR3: TGTGCCAGCAGCTTAGTGAAGGGTTGGCAGGGCAGTGAGCAGTTCTTC. Its protein is CASSLVKGWQGSEQFF.

V gene TRBV19 combines with J gene TRBJ1-4; possibly TRBD1 for D (5 bases). Germline V gene lookup returns CDR1 LNHDA and CDR2 SQIVND (reference sequence). This CDR3 has 14 residues. The V end lost 3 bases, the J end lost 6 bases, and 11 bases lay between the germline ends. CDR3 DNA sequence: TGTGCCAGTAGTATGCTGCAGACAGATGAAAAACTGTTTTTT. The encoded protein is CASSMLQTDEKLFF.

The gene calls are TRBV20-1 and TRBJ1-1, with D unclear. V lost 3 bases to trimming and J lost 6 bases, with 2 bases between them. CDR3 length equals 9 residues. CDR1 is DFQATT, CDR2 SNEGSKA, per germline (reference sequence). The CDR3 reads CSASPEAFF. Here the CDR3 DNA reads TGCAGTGCTAGTCCTGAAGCTTTCTTT.